Listed here are 18 T cell receptor beta chains from one sample, sequenced in a study of blood T cell repertoires in COVID-19. Libraries were prepared by immunoSEQ multiplex PCR; TCRdb keeps only in-frame clonotypes and omits some of them. This sample has about 220,000 clones; about 91% occur once, and the top ten carry approximately 14%. Sequencing was carried out using PBMCs or T cells enriched from blood (not recorded which). These receptors all come from a woman in her fifties or sixties with acute COVID-19.

The DNA of the CDR3 is TGTGCCAGCAGTTACGATGCGGTCCGGGGGGAGACCCAGTACTTC. Protein sequence: CASSYDAVRGETQYF. The rearrangement uses TRBV6-5 and TRBJ2-5; possibly TRBD2 for D (6 bases). Germline lookup yields CDR1 MNHEY and CDR2 SVGAGI. V was trimmed by 2 bases and J by 5 bases, leaving 15 bases between them. The CDR3 covers 15 residues.

V is TRBV27 and J is TRBJ1-1; the match to TRBD1 covers 8 bases. CDR3 length: 15 amino acids. V shed 4 bases, J shed 0 bases, and the junction held 4 bases outside the gene matches. Germline loops: CDR1 MNHEY, CDR2 SMNVEV (reference sequence). CDR3 in DNA: TGTGCCAGCAGTTCCTGGACAGGGATGAACACTGAAGCTTTCTTT. Protein product: CASSSWTGMNTEAFF.

This rearrangement joins TRBV7-9 to TRBJ2-2; maybe TRBD2 (6 bases). This CDR3 has 16 residues. V was clipped by 3 bases and J by 0 bases, with 11 bases between them. Germline V CDR1 and CDR2: SEHNR, FQNEAQ (reference sequence). CDR3 sequence (DNA): TGTGCCAGCAGCTTGTACGGCGGGGCGAACACCGGGGAGCTGTTTTTT. Translating it yields CASSLYGGANTGELFF.

The chain recombines TRBV7-3 with TRBJ1-2, with 10 bases identical to TRBD1. V was pared by 10 bases and J by 2 bases, with 7 bases of the junction left unmatched. The CDR3 covers 14 residues. Germline values: CDR1 SGHTA, CDR2 FQGTGA. The CDR3 DNA sequence: TGTGCCAAACTTAGACAGGGGGCAAACTATGGCTACACCTTC. It specifies CAKLRQGANYGYTF.

This clone was observed a single time. CDR3 nucleotides: TGCAGTGCTAGTGTCCAGGAAAGTCAGCCCCAGCATTTT. The encoded protein is CSASVQESQPQHF. V usage is TRBV20-1 and J usage is TRBJ1-5; D is unresolved. The CDR3 loop spans 13 amino acids. The germline gives CDR1 DFQATT, CDR2 SNEGSKA (reference sequence). V was cut by 3 bases and J by 6 bases, with 12 bases left in between.

This sequence joins TRBV7-9 and TRBJ1-2, with D hard to call. V was pared by 2 bases and J by 2 bases, with 15 bases between. Germline CDR1 is SEHNR and CDR2 is FQNEAQ (reference sequence). The CDR3 has 16 residues. The CDR3 DNA follows: TGTGCCAGCAGCTTATATCCCCCGAGGCGAAACTATGGCTACACCTTC. This codes for CASSLYPPRRNYGYTF.

This chain joins TRBV5-1 and TRBJ2-2, with 11 nucleotides matching TRBD2. Germline V gene data show CDR1 as SGHRS and CDR2 as YFSETQ. The CDR3 has 17 residues. The V segment lost 2 bases and the J segment 5 bases; nucleotides outside the gene matches: 8. CDR3 sequence (DNA): TGCGCCAGCAGCTTACTAGCGGGAGAAAAGGGGACCGGGGAGCTGTTTTTT. Translation: CASSLLAGEKGTGELFF. Full variable domain (rest looked up from reference TRBV5-1 and TRBJ2-2): KAGVTQTPRYLIKTRGQQVTLSCSPISGHRSVSWYQQTPGQGLQFLFEYFSETQRNKGNFPGRFSGRQFSNSRSEMNVSTLELGDSALYLCASSLLAGEKGTGELFFGEGSRLTVL.

The chain uses TRBV28 and TRBJ2-3; TRBD2 matches 8 bases. The germline V gene encodes CDR1 MDHEN and CDR2 SYDVKM. The CDR3 runs 14 residues. With 6 bases clipped from V and 10 bases from J, the junction kept 12 bases outside the gene matches. The CDR3 coding sequence is TGTGCCAGCAGATTAACCGGGGCCGGGGGGGCGCAGTATTTT. This sequence encodes CASRLTGAGGAQYF.

The chain is built from TRBV7-8 and TRBJ2-3; possibly TRBD2 for D (6 bases). With 4 bases removed from V and 0 bases from J, the gap between germline ends came to 14 bases. Looked up from germline, CDR1 is SGHVS and CDR2 is FQNEAQ. The CDR3 extends over 16 amino acids. CDR3 nucleotide sequence: TGTGCCAGCAGCTCCTGGACTACGCCTAGCACAGATACGCAGTATTTT. Protein product: CASSSWTTPSTDTQYF.

In its sample, this clone was seen once. V and J are TRBV7-6 and TRBJ1-5; TRBD1 is a possible D gene (5 bases). The CDR3 runs 15 residues. V lost 5 bases and J 3 bases, leaving 14 bases between the germline ends. Looked up from germline, CDR1 is SGHVS and CDR2 is FNYEAQ. The CDR3 DNA sequence: TGTGCCAGCAGCCAACTGGGGGGGTACAATCAGCCCCAGCATTTT. Amino acid sequence: CASSQLGGYNQPQHF.

The chain carries TRBV18 and TRBJ2-5; possible D gene TRBD1, 5 bases. V was shortened by 2 bases and J by 3 bases, with 10 bases between the two germline ends. The germline CDR1 and CDR2 sequences are KGHSH and LQKENI. The CDR3 spans 14 residues. In DNA form, the CDR3 reads TGTGCCAGCTCACCAGCAGGGATCGAAGAGACCCAGTACTTC. Translated, it gives CASSPAGIEETQYF.

The chain links TRBV2 to TRBJ1-1, with D hard to call. V lost 5 bases and J 0 bases, leaving 10 bases between the germline ends. From germline, CDR1 is SNHLY and CDR2 FYNNEI. CDR3 length: 14 amino acids. The CDR3 sequence: CASSLRSLNTEAFF. In DNA form, the CDR3 reads TGTGCCAGCAGTCTAAGATCCTTGAACACTGAAGCTTTCTTT. Together with reference TRBV2 and TRBJ1-1, the CDR3 gives the full variable domain: EPEVTQTPSHQVTQMGQEVILRCVPISNHLYFYWYRQILGQKVEFLVSFYNNEISEKSEIFDDQFSVERPDGSNFTLKIRSTKLEDSAMYFCASSLRSLNTEAFFGQGTRLTVV.

The CDR3 nucleotides read TGTGCCAGCAGTTTCGGATCGGCAGGTAAATTCTACGAGCAGTACTTC. This gives the protein CASSFGSAGKFYEQYF. This chain connects TRBV27 to TRBJ2-7; D gene uncertain. Germline V gene data show CDR1 as MNHEY and CDR2 as SMNVEV (reference sequence). Trimming shortened V by 3 bases and J by 3 bases, and 18 bases separated the two germline ends. The CDR3 is made up of 16 amino acids.

The genes are TRBV6-5 and TRBJ2-2; 7 bases match TRBD1. The CDR3 runs to 13 residues. Germline CDR1 and CDR2: MNHEY and SVGAGI. V trimming: 6 bases; J trimming: 7 bases; junction bases outside the gene matches: 5. DNA of the CDR3: TGTGCCAGCAGGCAGACAGGGAACGGGGAGCTGTTTTTT. This encodes CASRQTGNGELFF.

The CDR3 DNA reads as TGTGCCAGTAGTATCGGGCTAGCGGGAGGGCTGAATGAGCAGTTCTTC. Protein sequence: CASSIGLAGGLNEQFF. This chain connects TRBV19 to TRBJ2-1; TRBD2 matches 12 bases. CDR3 length equals 16 residues. The germline gives CDR1 LNHDA, CDR2 SQIVND (reference sequence). The junction had 7 bases not matched to a gene; V was cut back by 3 bases and J by 7 bases.

The chain has TRBV19 and TRBJ1-4; 8 nucleotides line up with TRBD1. V lost 7 bases, J lost 8 bases, and 6 bases stayed unmatched. This CDR3 has 13 residues. Germline V CDR1 and CDR2: LNHDA, SQIVND (reference sequence). CDR3 in amino acids: CASNDRGREKLFF. CDR3 in DNA: TGTGCCAGTAACGACAGGGGACGGGAAAAACTGTTTTTT.

This chain uses TRBV11-3 with TRBJ1-2; D uncertain. Germline CDR1 SGHNT, CDR2 YENEEA. V was trimmed by 4 bases and J by 8 bases, leaving 23 bases between them. This CDR3 has 16 residues. CDR3 in DNA: TGTGCCAGCAGCTCGCGGGCCCAAGGCCTATTGTGGGGCTACACCTTC. Residues: CASSSRAQGLLWGYTF.

The genes are TRBV14 and TRBJ2-7, with a tentative D call TRBD1 (6 bases). This CDR3 is 15 amino acids long. Germline V gives CDR1 SGHDN, CDR2 FVKESK. V lost 1 base, J lost 4 bases, and 14 bases lay in between. The CDR3 loop is CASSQGSGTLYEQYF. The CDR3 nucleotides are TGTGCCAGCAGCCAAGGCTCGGGGACACTTTACGAGCAGTACTTC.